The TCR beta chain described here comes from a study of cytotoxic CD8 clonotypes in ibrutinib-treated CLL. With regard to this clone: Other DNA sequences in the same sample also yield this CDR3.

Libraries were prepared by immunoSEQ multiplex PCR; TCRdb keeps only in-frame clonotypes and omits some of them. The sample comprises around 310,000 clones, roughly 79% of which are singletons, and roughly 6.3% rests with the top ten. The germline V and J ends were trimmed by 0 bases and 5 bases, with 10 bases remaining between them. Germline values: CDR1 GTSNPN, CDR2 SVGIG (reference sequence). CDR3 length: 13 residues. The sequence was collected from a human donor with chronic lymphocytic leukemia. The V and J genes are TRBV30 and TRBJ2-5, with D perhaps assigned TRBD1 or TRBD2 (6 bases each). The sequenced sample was PBMCs, obtained before ibrutinib treatment. The CDR3 coding sequence is TGTGCCTGGAGTGTCGGGGGCCAGGAGACCCAGTACTTC. Encoded protein: CAWSVGGQETQYF. The whole variable domain, remainder taken from reference TRBV30 and TRBJ2-5, is SQTIHQWPATLVQPVGSPLSLECTVEGTSNPNLYWYRQAAGRGLQLLFYSVGIGQISSEVPQNLSASRPQDRQFILSSKKLLLSDSGFYLCAWSVGGQETQYFGPGTRLLVL.